This record looks at one T cell receptor (beta chain) sequence and its context. The target antigen is unknown. The data are from a study of human CD8 memory T cell subsets. This CDR3 spans 16 amino acids. The V gene's germline CDR1 is LGHDT and CDR2 YNNKEL (reference sequence). Making the TCR beta libraries relied on UMI-labeled 5' RACE. TCRdb reprocessed the 5' RACE reads and stores each CDR3 protein as one record, lacking DNA. The specimen's table records approximately 9,400 distinct CDR3 sequences. Findings and limits, study-wide: Greater diversity in stem-like memory than precursor exhausted T cells was suggested by Chao1 estimates.

The chain couples TRBV3-1 to TRBJ2-7; TCRdb's D gene call, TRBD2, goes unchecked for lack of DNA. Sample: CD8+ T cells from PBMCs. The source is a human donor in good health. This CDR3 is CASSPPGLAVFSEQYF.